The 3 T cell receptor beta chains presented below share a single source sample, sequenced in a study of blood T cell repertoires in COVID-19. Some clones are missing from TCRdb's copy, which holds only in-frame ones; the method was immunoSEQ multiplex PCR. This sample carries over 250,000 clones, nearly 90% of them seen once, and the ten largest clones take 1.9%. The sequencing sample was made of PBMCs or T cells enriched from blood (not recorded which). Receptor source: a woman aged 55-69 years who had recovered from COVID-19.

The chain combines TRBV7-8 with TRBJ2-3; D ambiguous. The CDR3 runs to 16 residues. Germline CDR1 reads SGHVS; CDR2 reads FQNEAQ. The germline V and J ends were trimmed by 5 bases and 0 bases, with 15 bases remaining between them. The CDR3 region has the DNA TGTGCCAGCAGCCCGGTCGGGTTTTTCAGCACAGATACGCAGTATTTT. The encoded protein is CASSPVGFFSTDTQYF.

The V and J genes are TRBV28 and TRBJ1-5; D is unresolved. V was pared by 2 bases and J by 4 bases, with 9 bases between. The CDR3 contains 14 residues. Germline V gene lookup returns CDR1 MDHEN and CDR2 SYDVKM. CDR3: CASSLRRRNQPQHF. DNA of the CDR3: TGTGCCAGCAGTTTAAGACGGAGGAATCAGCCCCAGCATTTT.

V is TRBV18 and J is TRBJ1-5, with TRBD1 matching over 7 bases. Trimming at V came to 6 bases and at J to 6 bases, leaving 8 bases not matched to a gene. Germline lookup yields CDR1 KGHSH and CDR2 LQKENI. The CDR3 contains 14 residues. The DNA for the CDR3 is TGTGCCAGCTCTCGGGAGGGGGCTCGTCAGCCCCAGCATTTT. Translating gives CASSREGARQPQHF.